This T cell receptor (beta chain) derives from a study of spatial heterogeneity in lung cancer. The V gene's germline CDR1 is DFQATT and CDR2 SNEGSKA (reference sequence). The CDR3 has 14 residues. V was pared by 4 bases and J by 2 bases, with 5 bases of the junction left unmatched. TCRdb independently ran MiXCR on the 5' RACE reads; one entry per CDR3 protein. Of about 11,000 distinct CDR3 sequences in the sample, 3.5% to 4% were seen once. By sample share, this clonotype is medium-sized. Found in a library prepared for alpha chains, this beta chain is an off-target read, and its abundance has little meaning. Time point denoted: sample taken at primary tumor resection. Sequencing covered unsorted whole RNA taken from tumor, nontumor lung or frozen PBMC. Donation came from around 77 patients with untreated early-stage non-small cell lung cancer.

The sample in question was normal lung tissue next to the tumor, obtained at surgery. The chain joins TRBV20-1 to TRBJ2-3; 8 nucleotides match TRBD2. This TCR was recovered from a male donor with early-stage non-small cell lung cancer. The CDR3 is CSATGGRVTDTQYF. CDR3 nucleotide sequence: TGCAGTGCTACGGGGGGGCGGGTCACAGATACGCAGTATTTT.